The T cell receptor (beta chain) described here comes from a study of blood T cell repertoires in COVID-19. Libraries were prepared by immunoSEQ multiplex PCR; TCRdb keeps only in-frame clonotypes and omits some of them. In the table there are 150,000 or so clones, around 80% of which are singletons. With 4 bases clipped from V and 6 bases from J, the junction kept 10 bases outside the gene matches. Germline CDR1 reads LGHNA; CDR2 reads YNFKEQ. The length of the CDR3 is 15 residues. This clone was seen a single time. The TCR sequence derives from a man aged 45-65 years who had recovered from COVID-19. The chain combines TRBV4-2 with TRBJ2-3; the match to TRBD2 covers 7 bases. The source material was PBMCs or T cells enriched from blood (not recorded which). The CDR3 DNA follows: TGTGCCAGCAGCCCCTCGAGCGGGAATGGGGATACGCAGTATTTT. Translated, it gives CASSPSSGNGDTQYF.